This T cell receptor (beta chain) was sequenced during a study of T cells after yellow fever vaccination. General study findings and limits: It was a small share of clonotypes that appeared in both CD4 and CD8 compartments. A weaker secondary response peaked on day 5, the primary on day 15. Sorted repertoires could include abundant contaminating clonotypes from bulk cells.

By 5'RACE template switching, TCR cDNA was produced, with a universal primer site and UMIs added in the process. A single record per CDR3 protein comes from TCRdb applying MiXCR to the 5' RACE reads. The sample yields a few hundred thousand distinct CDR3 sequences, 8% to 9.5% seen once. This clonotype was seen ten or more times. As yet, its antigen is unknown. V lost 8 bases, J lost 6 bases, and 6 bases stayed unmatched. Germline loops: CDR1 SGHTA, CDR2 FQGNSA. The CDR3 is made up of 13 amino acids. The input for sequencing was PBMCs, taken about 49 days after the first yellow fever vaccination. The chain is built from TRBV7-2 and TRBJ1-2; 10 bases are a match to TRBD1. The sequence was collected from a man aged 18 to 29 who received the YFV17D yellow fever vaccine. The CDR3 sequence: CASHSGTGDGYTF. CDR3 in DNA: TGTGCCAGCCATTCCGGGACAGGGGATGGCTACACCTTC.